The 11 T cell receptor beta chains in this list originate from one sample, sequenced in a study of monozygotic twins with inflammatory bowel disease. Following a re-call of the 5' RACE reads, TCRdb has one entry per CDR3 protein and lacks DNA. There are under 130,000 distinct CDR3 sequences in the sample, with about 2% held by the top ten. The specimen sequenced was blood. The receptors were gathered from a human donor with ulcerative colitis or Crohn's disease, or a healthy co-twin of an affected twin (not recorded which).

V usage is TRBV4-2 and J usage is TRBJ1-6. In germline, CDR1 is LGHNA, CDR2 YNFKEQ. This CDR3 is built from 14 residues. The CDR3 here is CASSQKVWDSPLHF.

The chain couples TRBV29-1 to TRBJ2-2; TCRdb selects TRBD1, and the lack of DNA leaves this call unchecked. Germline-derived CDR1 and CDR2 are SQVTM and ANQGSEA. CDR3 length equals 14 residues. The CDR3 protein is CSAEDRGTTGELFF.

The chain has TRBV18 and TRBJ2-4. CDR3 length: 17 amino acids. Germline V gene data show CDR1 as KGHSH and CDR2 as LQKENI. This CDR3 reads CASSPPVGGSSKNMQYF. The full variable domain, its missing parts supplied by reference TRBV18 and TRBJ2-4, is NAGVMQNPRHLVRRRGQEARLRCSPMKGHSHVYWYRQLPEEGLKFMVYLQKENIIDESGMPKERFSAEFPKEGPSILRIQQVVRGDSAAYFCASSPPVGGSSKNMQYFGAGTRLSVL.

The rearrangement links TRBV12-3 or TRBV12-4 to TRBJ1-1. There are 13 residues in the CDR3. The CDR3 reads CASSSSRNTEAFF.

The rearrangement links TRBV7-2 to TRBJ2-4; the TCRdb D gene call, TRBD2, has no DNA to confirm it. The CDR3 runs 15 residues. The germline CDR1 and CDR2 sequences are SGHTA and FQGNSA. The CDR3 is CASSFALAGKNIQYF.

The chain is built from TRBV20-1 and TRBJ2-2. Germline CDR1 is DFQATT and CDR2 is SNEGSKA (reference sequence). The CDR3 contains 15 residues. CDR3 region: CSARPAERNTGELFF.

The CDR3: CSARDQGSGANVLTF. This chain uses TRBV20-1 with TRBJ2-6. This CDR3 has 15 residues. Germline V gene data show CDR1 as DFQATT and CDR2 as SNEGSKA (reference sequence).

V usage is TRBV20-1 and J usage is TRBJ2-7; there is no DNA to check the TCRdb D call of TRBD1. Germline lookup yields CDR1 DFQATT and CDR2 SNEGSKA (reference sequence). The length of the CDR3 is 16 residues. CDR3 sequence: CSARRQDGYRAYEQYF.

This chain connects TRBV5-1 to TRBJ2-2. The CDR3 extends over 11 amino acids. Germline-derived CDR1 and CDR2 are SGHRS and YFSETQ. CDR3 region: CASSSTGELFF. The full variable domain, completed using reference TRBV5-1 and TRBJ2-2, is KAGVTQTPRYLIKTRGQQVTLSCSPISGHRSVSWYQQTPGQGLQFLFEYFSETQRNKGNFPGRFSGRQFSNSRSEMNVSTLELGDSALYLCASSSTGELFFGEGSRLTVL.

CDR3 in amino acids: CASSLRQGVSGQPQHF. The chain has TRBV4-1 and TRBJ1-5; TCRdb returns TRBD1, unconfirmable since there is no DNA. The CDR3 length is 16 residues. Germline assignment: CDR1 MGHRA and CDR2 YSYEKL.

This chain uses TRBV6-5 with TRBJ2-1; TCRdb returns TRBD2, unconfirmable since there is no DNA. In germline, CDR1 is MNHEY, CDR2 SVGAGI. The CDR3 runs 14 residues. The CDR3 here is CASSSPTSGNEQFF.